The present TCR beta chain was sequenced within a study of blood T cell repertoires in COVID-19. Study overall: Sources were T cells, B-cell-depleted T cells, or PBMCs; the material itself was cDNA or gDNA.

Recruited during active infection, patients (from Seattle) were subsequently followed longitudinally. Per the study methods: It was from reference gene primer amplification that nucleated cell counts were estimated. The assay was immunoSEQ multiplex PCR, and TCRdb's table has in-frame clones only and misses some. The V and J calls and clone size come from that table; D and trimming were worked out from the DNA. The data show 300,000 to 350,000 clones, about nine tenths seen once. The sequencing input was peripheral blood. The sequence came from a woman aged 25 to 39 with COVID-19, enrolled during active disease.

The CDR3: CASSVDPSGSNTGELFF. The DNA of the CDR3 is TGTGCCAGCAGCGTAGATCCTAGCGGGAGTAACACCGGGGAGCTGTTTTTT. The gene calls are TRBV9 and TRBJ2-2; TRBD2 matches at 10 bases. Germline V gene sequence: CDR1 SGDLS, CDR2 YYNGEE. The CDR3 totals 17 residues. V lost 0 bases and J lost 2; bases outside the gene matches: 4.